This T cell receptor beta chain was documented in a study of T cell responses to AZD1222 COVID-19 vaccine. Across the whole study: Samples with a second dose at about 4 or about 12 weeks were pooled together. Study observations and caveats: White British people made up most donors, females outnumbered males, and clonal diversity was possibly underestimated. A rise in Spike-specific TCR breadth and depth followed two AZD1222 doses. Epitopes outside B.1.351 and B.1.1.7 mutated regions reportedly drew nearly half of spike TCRs.

A remark on this clone: Its antigen is currently unknown. In the same sample, other DNA sequences code for this CDR3.

The repertoire was sequenced with immunoSEQ multiplex PCR; TCRdb's copy has only in-frame clones and lacks some. Altogether about 110,000 clones are present, over 75% being singletons, with the ten largest covering approximately 7.5%. This sequence originates from an adult in good health. The source material was peripheral blood, sampled on day 0 of AZD1222 vaccination.

The CDR3 region has the DNA TGTGCCATCAGGTTGACAGGGGACACTGAAGCTTTCTTT. Protein: CAIRLTGDTEAFF. V and J are TRBV10-3 and TRBJ1-1, with 8 nucleotides matching TRBD1. The CDR3 is made up of 13 amino acids. The J segment lost 3 bases and the V segment lost 6 bases, leaving 3 bases of the junction unmatched. The germline V gene encodes CDR1 ENHRY and CDR2 SYGVKD.